The clone carrying this T cell receptor beta chain was counted only a few times. What it binds is not known. V was pared by 3 bases and J by 2 bases, with 11 bases of the junction left unmatched. The CDR3 is 17 amino acids. Germline V gene data show CDR1 as SGHTA and CDR2 as FQGTGA. This entry is derived from a study of cytomegalovirus exposure and HLA in healthy donors. Study-wide findings and caveats: In a later analysis, TCR beta V- and J-gene trimming showed a link to a missense DCLRE1C variant. The study put under 200 TCR beta chains on its list as cytomegalovirus-associated.

PCR used 60 Vbeta primers and 13 Jbeta primers. The assay was immunoSEQ multiplex PCR, and TCRdb's table has in-frame clones only and misses some. Among under 200,000 clones listed, over 75% were seen once. The sequence derives from a young woman in good health and CMV-seronegative. Sequenced input: PBMCs. This chain links TRBV7-3 with TRBJ1-1, with 8 bases matching TRBD1. CDR3 nucleotide sequence: TGTGCCAGCAGCTTCACTCCCAGGACAGGGTCAAACACTGAAGCTTTCTTT. Translating gives CASSFTPRTGSNTEAFF.